The 22 T cell receptor beta chains presented below share a single source sample, sequenced in a study of regulatory T cells in long-lasting Graves disease. TCR beta libraries were built with iRepertoire HTBI primers and Arm-PCR of CDR3 regions. TCRdb ran MiXCR on the multiplex PCR reads and lists one entry per CDR3 protein. Here the sample spans hundreds of thousands of distinct CDR3 sequences, more than 15% being singletons. The time point denotes: newly diagnosed GD, antithyroid drugs for less than 3 months. The authors made the TCR library using RNA they extracted from PBMCs. This same sample was also part of a study on T cells in Graves' hyperthyroidism and ophthalmopathy.

The specimen comprised peripheral blood mononuclear cells (PBMCs), sampled at new diagnosis, from a patient treated with antithyroid drugs. These TCRs come from a man aged 18 to 29 with Graves disease.

In its sample, this clonotype was seen many times. The chain employs TRBV5-1 and TRBJ2-1; TRBD1 is a possible D gene (5 bases). The CDR3 consists of 16 residues. Germline assignment: CDR1 SGHRS and CDR2 YFSETQ. Trimming stripped 5 bases from V and 0 bases from J, with 15 bases between. The CDR3 DNA follows: TGCGCCAGCAGACAACAGGTTATTAGCTCCTACAATGAGCAGTTCTTC. It yields the protein CASRQQVISSYNEQFF.

Many counts were recorded for this clonotype. The genes are TRBV6-5 and TRBJ2-7, with 10 bases lining up with TRBD2. Germline CDR1 MNHEY, CDR2 SVGAGI. J gave up 1 base and V 4 bases, and 7 bases lay outside the gene matches. CDR3 length: 16 amino acids. CDR3 sequence (DNA): TGTGCCAGCAGTTGGGGGCGGACTAGCGGTTCCTACGAGCAGTACTTC. The encoded protein is CASSWGRTSGSYEQYF.

V is TRBV19 and J is TRBJ1-3; tentatively, D is TRBD1 (5 bases). The CDR3 is made up of 16 amino acids. V lost 5 bases, J lost 1 base, and 15 bases lay in between. Germline V lookup: CDR1 LNHDA, CDR2 SQIVND (reference sequence). CDR3 DNA sequence: TGTGCCAGTAGTCTACTGGGACCTTCTTCTGGAAACACCATATATTTT. Protein product: CASSLLGPSSGNTIYF.

Details on this clonotype: A read error may explain this, as a much larger clone is one base away. The chain uses TRBV28 and TRBJ1-5; a possible D gene is TRBD1 (5 bases). CDR1 and CDR2 from the germline V gene are MDHEN and SYDVKM. V was trimmed by 5 bases and J by 5 bases, leaving 13 bases between them. The CDR3 consists of 14 residues. This chain's CDR3 is CASSRAGRHQPQHF. The CDR3 DNA follows: TGTGCCAGCAGTAGGGCAGGGAGGCATCAGCCCCAGCATTTT. Using reference TRBV28 and TRBJ1-5 for the parts outside the CDR3, the full variable domain is DVKVTQSSRYLVKRTGEKVFLECVQDMDHENMFWYRQDPGLGLRLIYFSYDVKMKEKGDIPEGYSVSREKKERFSLILESASTNQTSMYLCASSRAGRHQPQHFGDGTRLSIL.

This clonotype was seen only a few times. The genes are TRBV6-5 and TRBJ2-1; D not certain. V was clipped by 0 bases and J by 0 bases, with 9 bases between them. This CDR3 is built from 16 residues. From germline, CDR1 is MNHEY and CDR2 SVGAGI. CDR3 sequence (DNA): TGTGCCAGCAGTTACTCGACGGCCCCCTCCTACAATGAGCAGTTCTTC. This sequence encodes CASSYSTAPSYNEQFF.

The chain carries TRBV30 and TRBJ2-7; the D is unclear. Germline CDR1 and CDR2: GTSNPN and SVGIG (reference sequence). This CDR3 is built from 15 residues. Between the trimmed V and J ends, which lost 0 bases and 0 bases, there was a span of 12 bases. The CDR3 DNA reads as TGTGCCTGGAGTGTAGTAGGAGTAAACTCCTACGAGCAGTACTTC. Protein: CAWSVVGVNSYEQYF.

The V gene is TRBV24-1, the J gene TRBJ2-7; a possible D gene is TRBD1 (5 bases). CDR1 KGHDR and CDR2 SFDVKD come from the germline V gene. This CDR3 spans 16 amino acids. V was clipped by 2 bases and J by 2 bases, with 15 bases between them. The CDR3 DNA follows: TGTGCCACCAGTGATTCCCGACAGAGAGAGGCCTACGAGCAGTACTTC. This codes for CATSDSRQREAYEQYF.

This clonotype has more than one count but fewer than ten. This chain connects TRBV30 to TRBJ1-5, with 10 bases matching TRBD1. After removal of 5 bases from V and 7 bases from J, the junction contained 5 bases not matched to a gene. CDR3 length: 13 residues. Per germline, CDR1 GTSNPN and CDR2 SVGIG (reference sequence). The CDR3 nucleotides read TGTGCCTGGGACAGGGGGCATGAGCAGCCCCAGCATTTT. Translation: CAWDRGHEQPQHF.

The V call is TRBV5-4, the J call TRBJ2-7; D is possibly TRBD1 or TRBD2 (6 bases each). The germline CDR1 and CDR2 sequences are SGHNT and YYREEE (reference sequence). The CDR3 covers 16 residues. Trimming pared 3 bases from V and 3 bases from J, leaving 19 bases between. The CDR3 DNA follows: TGTGCCAGCAGCTCTGGGGGCGGGAAGGACGGCTACGAGCAGTACTTC. This encodes CASSSGGGKDGYEQYF.

The genes are TRBV4-1 and TRBJ1-4, with no clear D. In germline, CDR1 is MGHRA, CDR2 YSYEKL. Trimming shortened V by 4 bases and J by 1 base, and 10 bases separated the two germline ends. There are 15 residues in the CDR3. The CDR3 spells CASSPVGLTNEKLFF. Here the CDR3 DNA reads TGCGCCAGCAGCCCGGTTGGATTAACTAATGAAAAACTGTTTTTT.

This clonotype has ten or more counts. The chain employs TRBV11-2 and TRBJ2-1, with TRBD2 matching over 10 bases. CDR3 length equals 16 residues. CDR1 and CDR2 (germline): SGHAT, FQNNGV. The junction had 12 bases not matched to a gene; V was cut back by 5 bases and J by 8 bases. CDR3 residues: CASSPVGLAGVDEQFF. CDR3 nucleotides: TGTGCCAGCAGCCCAGTTGGGCTAGCGGGAGTGGATGAGCAGTTCTTC.

This clonotype was observed a handful of times. This sequence joins TRBV10-1 and TRBJ2-7; D is perhaps TRBD2 (5 bases). The germline CDR1 and CDR2 sequences are WNHNN and SYGVQD (reference sequence). The CDR3 consists of 13 residues. V was shortened by 4 bases and J by 4 bases, with 11 bases between the two germline ends. CDR3 nucleotide sequence: TGCGCCAGCAGTGGACCGGGCGGGTACGAGCAGTACTTC. Protein sequence: CASSGPGGYEQYF.

This clonotype was detected only a few times. The gene calls are TRBV7-9 and TRBJ1-2; maybe TRBD1 (5 bases). V gave up 1 base and J gave up 7 bases, with 28 bases separating them. CDR1 SEHNR and CDR2 FQNEAQ come from the germline V gene (reference sequence). The CDR3 is 19 amino acids. Here the CDR3 reads CASSLGGDRDPNRLLGYTF. The CDR3 DNA reads TGTGCCAGCAGCTTAGGGGGGGACCGGGACCCTAATCGGCTACTTGGCTACACCTTC.

There are many counts of this clonotype. CDR3 coding DNA: TGTGCCAGCAGCTTAATTCTAGCGGGAGTGTCCTACAATGAGCAGTTCTTC. This translates into CASSLILAGVSYNEQFF. This rearrangement joins TRBV7-9 to TRBJ2-1; 10 bases map to TRBD2. V dropped 2 bases and J dropped 1; count of bases not matched to a gene: 5. Per the germline V gene, CDR1 is SEHNR and CDR2 is FQNEAQ (reference sequence). This CDR3 region has 17 residues.

This clonotype showed up many times. The gene calls are TRBV12-3 or TRBV12-4 and TRBJ1-2; perhaps TRBD1 as D (6 bases). The CDR3 loop spans 15 amino acids. Deletions cut 6 bases from V and 0 bases from J, with 14 bases between. This chain's CDR3 is CASRLDSRANYGYTF. In DNA form, the CDR3 reads TGTGCCAGCAGGCTGGACAGCCGGGCTAACTATGGCTACACCTTC.

This clonotype appeared many times. The chain has TRBV20-1 and TRBJ2-3, with 7 bases that match TRBD1. Germline V gene data show CDR1 as DFQATT and CDR2 as SNEGSKA (reference sequence). The CDR3 covers 16 residues. CDR3 in DNA: TGCAGCACCGAGAGCCCCGGGACAGAAGCCGCAGATACGCAGTATTTT. This translates into CSTESPGTEAADTQYF.

This clonotype was counted at least ten times. This chain joins TRBV7-6 and TRBJ2-5, with 13 nucleotides matching TRBD2. The V segment lost 1 base and the J segment 5 bases; nucleotides outside the gene matches: 4. This CDR3 is 16 amino acids long. The germline CDR1 and CDR2 sequences are SGHVS and FNYEAQ. The CDR3 protein is CASSLGTSGSRETQYF. For the CDR3, the DNA is TGTGCCAGCAGCTTAGGGACTAGCGGGAGCAGGGAGACCCAGTACTTC.

This clonotype was seen at least ten times. This chain connects TRBV2 to TRBJ1-2; D call uncertain. Germline values: CDR1 SNHLY, CDR2 FYNNEI. V was trimmed by 1 base and J by 5 bases, leaving 14 bases between them. The CDR3 has 15 residues. CDR3 bases: TGTGCCAGCAGTGAAGGGAGCAGGACTCTATATGGCTACACCTTC. Protein sequence: CASSEGSRTLYGYTF.

This clonotype showed up just a few times. The chain's CDR3 is CASSQGTGEGYTF. The CDR3 region has the DNA TGCGCCAGCAGCCAAGGGACAGGGGAAGGCTACACCTTC. The chain carries TRBV4-1 and TRBJ1-2, with TRBD1 identical over 9 bases. Looked up from germline, CDR1 is MGHRA and CDR2 is YSYEKL. V lost 1 base to trimming and J lost 8 bases; unmatched junction nucleotides: 2. CDR3 length: 13 residues.

This clonotype has just a few counts. The chain carries TRBV4-2 and TRBJ2-5; TRBD2 aligns across 8 bases. V was clipped by 1 base and J by 9 bases; unmatched bases: 13. Germline CDR1 reads LGHNA; CDR2 reads YNFKEQ. The CDR3 totals 16 residues. This CDR3 reads CASSQAVAGGSEAQYF. DNA of the CDR3: TGTGCCAGCAGCCAAGCTGTGGCGGGAGGATCCGAGGCCCAGTACTTC.

This clonotype was recorded at least ten times. This rearrangement joins TRBV7-2 to TRBJ2-3, with 9 bases lining up with TRBD2. The germline V gene has CDR1 SGHTA and CDR2 FQGNSA. The CDR3 extends over 15 amino acids. Trimming cost V 4 bases and J 5 bases; bases outside gene matches: 7. CDR3 sequence: CASSSVAGVRDTQYF. CDR3 nucleotides: TGTGCCAGCAGCTCCGTAGCGGGAGTGAGAGATACGCAGTATTTT. The full variable domain, completed using reference TRBV7-2 and TRBJ2-3, is GAGVSQSPSNKVTEKGKDVELRCDPISGHTALYWYRQSLGQGLEFLIYFQGNSAPDKSGLPSDRFSAERTGGSVSTLTIQRTQQEDSAVYLCASSSVAGVRDTQYFGPGTRLTVL.

This clonotype was observed many times. CDR3 bases: TGTGCCAGCAGTTTATCCGGGACAGTAAATTACGAGCAGTACTTC. It translates to CASSLSGTVNYEQYF. The V gene is TRBV28, the J gene TRBJ2-7; 7 bases align to TRBD1. This CDR3 has 15 amino acids. With V trimmed by 1 base and J by 4 bases, 7 bases remained unmatched. The V gene's germline CDR1 is MDHEN and CDR2 SYDVKM.